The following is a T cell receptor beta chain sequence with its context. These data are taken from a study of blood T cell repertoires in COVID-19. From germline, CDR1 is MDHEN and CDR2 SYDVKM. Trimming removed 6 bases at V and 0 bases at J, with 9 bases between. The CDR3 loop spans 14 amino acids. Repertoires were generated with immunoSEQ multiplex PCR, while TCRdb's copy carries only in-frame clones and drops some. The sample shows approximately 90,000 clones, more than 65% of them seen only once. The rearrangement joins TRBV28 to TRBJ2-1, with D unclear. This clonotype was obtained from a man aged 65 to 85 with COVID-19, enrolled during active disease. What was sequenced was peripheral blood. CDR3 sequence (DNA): TGTGCCAGCAGACTCGGGTTCTCCTACAATGAGCAGTTCTTC. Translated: CASRLGFSYNEQFF.